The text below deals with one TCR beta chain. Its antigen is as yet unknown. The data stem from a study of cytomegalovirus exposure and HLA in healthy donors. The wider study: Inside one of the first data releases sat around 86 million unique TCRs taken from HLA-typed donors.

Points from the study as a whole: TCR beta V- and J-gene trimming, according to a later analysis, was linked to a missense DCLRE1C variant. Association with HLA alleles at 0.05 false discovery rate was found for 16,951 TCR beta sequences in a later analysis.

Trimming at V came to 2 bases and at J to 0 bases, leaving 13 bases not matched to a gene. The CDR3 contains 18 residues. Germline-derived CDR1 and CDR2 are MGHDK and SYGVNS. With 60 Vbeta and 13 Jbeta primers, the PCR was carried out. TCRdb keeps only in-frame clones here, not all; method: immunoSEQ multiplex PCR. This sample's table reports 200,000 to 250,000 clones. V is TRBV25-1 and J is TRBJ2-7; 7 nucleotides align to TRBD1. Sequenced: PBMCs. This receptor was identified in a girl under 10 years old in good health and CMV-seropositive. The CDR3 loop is CASSEIPGQHPSSYEQYF. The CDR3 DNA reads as TGTGCCAGCAGTGAAATTCCGGGACAGCACCCTAGCTCCTACGAGCAGTACTTC.